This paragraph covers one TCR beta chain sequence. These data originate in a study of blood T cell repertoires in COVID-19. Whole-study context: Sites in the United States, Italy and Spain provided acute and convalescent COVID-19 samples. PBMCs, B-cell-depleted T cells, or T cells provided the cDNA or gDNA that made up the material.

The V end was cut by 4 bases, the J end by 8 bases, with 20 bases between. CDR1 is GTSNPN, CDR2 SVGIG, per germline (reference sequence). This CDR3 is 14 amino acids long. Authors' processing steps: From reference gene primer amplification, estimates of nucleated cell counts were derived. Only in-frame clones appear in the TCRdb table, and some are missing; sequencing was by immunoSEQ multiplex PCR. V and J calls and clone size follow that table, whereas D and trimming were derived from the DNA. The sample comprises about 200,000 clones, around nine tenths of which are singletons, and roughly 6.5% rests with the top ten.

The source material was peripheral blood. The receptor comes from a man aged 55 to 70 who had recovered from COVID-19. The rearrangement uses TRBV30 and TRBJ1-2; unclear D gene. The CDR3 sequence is CAWTFTHFPLGYTF. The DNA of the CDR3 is TGTGCCTGGACCTTTACTCACTTCCCCTTAGGCTACACCTTC.